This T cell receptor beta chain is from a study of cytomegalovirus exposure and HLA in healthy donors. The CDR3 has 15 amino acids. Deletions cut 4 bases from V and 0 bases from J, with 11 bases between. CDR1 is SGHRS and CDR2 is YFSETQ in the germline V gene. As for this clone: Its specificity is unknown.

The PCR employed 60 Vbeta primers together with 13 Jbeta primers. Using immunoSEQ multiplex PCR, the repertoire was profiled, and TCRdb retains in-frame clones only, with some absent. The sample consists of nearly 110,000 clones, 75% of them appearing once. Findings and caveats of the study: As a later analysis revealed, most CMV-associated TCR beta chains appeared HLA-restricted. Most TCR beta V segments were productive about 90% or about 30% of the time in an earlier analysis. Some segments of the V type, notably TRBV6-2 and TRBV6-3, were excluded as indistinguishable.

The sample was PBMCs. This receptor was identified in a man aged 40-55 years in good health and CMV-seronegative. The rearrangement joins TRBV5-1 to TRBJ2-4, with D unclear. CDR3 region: CASSPAPQAKNIQYF. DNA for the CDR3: TGCGCCAGCAGCCCCGCGCCTCAAGCCAAAAACATTCAGTACTTC.